This TCR beta chain is from a study of shared clonotypes between healthy human individuals. Germline V gives CDR1 LGHNA, CDR2 YNFKEQ. Trimming removed 3 bases at V and 6 bases at J, with 12 bases between. The CDR3 totals 14 residues. CD45RO negativity and positive selection for CCR7 defined naive CD8 cells, a population that excluded terminally differentiated effector memory CD45RA+ cells. Donors included only healthy HIV-negative adults lacking recent acute infections or vaccinations. Repertoires were generated with immunoSEQ multiplex PCR, while TCRdb's copy carries only in-frame clones and drops some. The sample carries roughly 2.1 million clones, 85% to 95% recorded once.

This TCR came from a man aged 18 to 30 in good health. Some clones in this sample may be carry-over from other donors' samples. The sample comprised naive CD8+ T cells from PBMCs. This chain joins TRBV4-2 and TRBJ2-1; maybe TRBD2 (6 bases). Here the CDR3 DNA reads TGTGCCAGCAGCCAGGTTCGGGAGATCAATGAGCAGTTCTTC. Amino acids: CASSQVREINEQFF.